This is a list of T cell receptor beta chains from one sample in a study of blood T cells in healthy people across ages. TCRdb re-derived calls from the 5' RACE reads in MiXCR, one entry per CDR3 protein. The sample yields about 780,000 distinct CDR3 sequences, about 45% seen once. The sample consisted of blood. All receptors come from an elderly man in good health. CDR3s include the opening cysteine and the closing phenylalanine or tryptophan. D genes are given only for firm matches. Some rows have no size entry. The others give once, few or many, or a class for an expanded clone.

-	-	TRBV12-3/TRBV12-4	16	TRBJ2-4	TGTGCCAGCAGTCCCAGGAGAGGAATAGCCAAAAACATTCAGTACTTC	CASSPRRGIAKNIQYF
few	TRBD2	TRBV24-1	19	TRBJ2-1	TGTGCCACCAGTGATTTTGGGTCCTCGCGGGGGAGCTCCTACAATGAGCAGTTCTTC	CATSDFGSSRGSSYNEQFF
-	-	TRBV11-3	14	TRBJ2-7	TGTGCCAGCAGCTTAAGTGACAGGAGTTACGAGCAGTACTTC	CASSLSDRSYEQYF
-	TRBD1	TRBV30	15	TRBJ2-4	TGTGCCTCGGGCCCCGAGGGGGCGGACAAAAACATTCAGTACTTC	CASGPEGADKNIQYF
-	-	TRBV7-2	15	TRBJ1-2	TGTGCCAGCAGCTTGGGGAAATCGGCCAACTATGGCTACACCTTC	CASSLGKSANYGYTF
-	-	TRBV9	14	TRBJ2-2	TGTGCCGGCAGCGTAAATAGCGGCACCGGGGAGCTGTTTTTT	CAGSVNSGTGELFF
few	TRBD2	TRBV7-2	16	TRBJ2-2	TGTGCCAGCAGCTTTCAGAGCGGGAGTCAGGGCGGGGAGCTGTTTTTT	CASSFQSGSQGGELFF
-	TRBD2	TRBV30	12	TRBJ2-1	TGTGCCTGGATAGCGGGAGAAGAGACCCAGTTCTTC	CAWIAGEETQFF
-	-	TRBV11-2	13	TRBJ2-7	TGTGCCAGCAGCCAGATGGTCTCCTACGAGCAGTACTTC	CASSQMVSYEQYF
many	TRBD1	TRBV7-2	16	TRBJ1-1	TGTGCCAGCAGCTTACAACGGGGACAGGGGACTTCTGAAGCTTTCTTT	CASSLQRGQGTSEAFF
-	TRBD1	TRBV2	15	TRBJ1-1	TGTGCCAGCAGTGCAGGGGGGATAGTGAACACTGAAGCTTTCTTT	CASSAGGIVNTEAFF
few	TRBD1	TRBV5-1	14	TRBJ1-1	TGCGCCAGCAGCTTCCGGACAGGGAGCACTGAAGCTTTCTTT	CASSFRTGSTEAFF
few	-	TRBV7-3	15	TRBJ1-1	TGTGCCAGCAGCTTATACGCAGGGGTCAACACTGAAGCTTTCTTT	CASSLYAGVNTEAFF
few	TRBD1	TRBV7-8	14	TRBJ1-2	TGTGCCAGCAGCTTAAACAGGGGTCCTTATGGCTACACCTTC	CASSLNRGPYGYTF
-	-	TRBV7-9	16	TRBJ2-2	TGTGCCAGCAGCTTATTTCGGGACGTGAACACCGGGGAGCTGTTTTTT	CASSLFRDVNTGELFF
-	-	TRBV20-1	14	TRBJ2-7	TGCAGTGCTACCGTATTGGGGGAACTCTACGAGCAGTACTTC	CSATVLGELYEQYF
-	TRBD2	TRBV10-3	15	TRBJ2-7	TGTGCCATCAGTGATCGGACTAGCGGGAGTTCCGAGCAGTACTTC	CAISDRTSGSSEQYF
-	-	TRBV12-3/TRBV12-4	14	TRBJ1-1	TGTGCCAGCAGTCCGAGGGTAGGTAGCACTGAAGCTTTCTTT	CASSPRVGSTEAFF
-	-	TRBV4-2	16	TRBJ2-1	TGTGCCAGCAGCCAGGGCGACTTGGACTCCTACAATGAGCAGTTCTTC	CASSQGDLDSYNEQFF
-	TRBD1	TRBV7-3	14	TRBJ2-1	TGTGTCAGCACATGGGACAGATCCTACAATGAGCAGTTCTTC	CVSTWDRSYNEQFF
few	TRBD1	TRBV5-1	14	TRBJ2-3	TGCGCCAGCAGCCTCGACAGGGTTGAAGATACGCAGTATTTT	CASSLDRVEDTQYF
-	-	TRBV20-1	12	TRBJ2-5	TGCAGTGCTATATCAGGGCAAGAGACCCAGTACTTC	CSAISGQETQYF
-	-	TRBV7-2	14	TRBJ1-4	TGTGCCAGCAGCTTAGGGACAGTTAATGAAAAACTGTTTTTT	CASSLGTVNEKLFF
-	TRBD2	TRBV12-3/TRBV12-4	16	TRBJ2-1	TGTGCCAGCAGCTCCTTAGCGGGAGGGCCTCTTTTGGAGCAGTTCTTC	CASSSLAGGPLLEQFF
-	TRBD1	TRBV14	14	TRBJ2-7	TGTGCCAGCAGCCAATACAGGGGGACCTACGAGCAGTACTTC	CASSQYRGTYEQYF
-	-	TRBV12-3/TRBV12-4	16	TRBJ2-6	TGTGCCAGCAGATGGGGGGACGCGTCTGGGGCCAACGTCCTGACTTTC	CASRWGDASGANVLTF
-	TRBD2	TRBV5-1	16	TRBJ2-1	TGCGCCAGCAGCTGGAATCTAGCGGGAGGGTACAATGAGCAGTTCTTC	CASSWNLAGGYNEQFF
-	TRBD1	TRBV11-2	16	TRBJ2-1	TGTGCCAGCAGCCTCTGGGGGACAGGAATTTACAATGAGCAGTTCTTC	CASSLWGTGIYNEQFF
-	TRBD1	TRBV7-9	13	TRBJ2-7	TGTGCCGGCAGCGAAGGACAGGGGCACGAGCAGTACTTC	CAGSEGQGHEQYF
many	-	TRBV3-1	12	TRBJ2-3	TGTGCCAGCAGCCAACATCTGAATACGCAGTATTTT	CASSQHLNTQYF
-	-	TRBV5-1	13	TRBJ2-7	TGCGCCAGCAGCGAAGGGAATATTTACGAGCAGTACTTC	CASSEGNIYEQYF
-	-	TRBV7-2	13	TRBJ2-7	TGTGCCAGCAGCTTAGCGCGACAGTACGAGCAGTACTTC	CASSLARQYEQYF
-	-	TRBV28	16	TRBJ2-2	TGTGCCAGCAGAACCCTCGCCCAGGTGAACACCGGGGAGCTGTTTTTT	CASRTLAQVNTGELFF
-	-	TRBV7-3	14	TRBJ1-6	TGTGCCAGCAGCTTAGACCTTCCTAATTCACCCCTCCACTTT	CASSLDLPNSPLHF
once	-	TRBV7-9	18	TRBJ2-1	TGTGCCAGCAGCTTAAGTTCAGGGGCCCTTAGCTCCTACAATGAGCAGTTCTTC	CASSLSSGALSSYNEQFF
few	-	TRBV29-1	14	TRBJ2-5	TGCAGCGTTGCACGGGCAGCGAACAAAGAGACCCAGTACTTC	CSVARAANKETQYF
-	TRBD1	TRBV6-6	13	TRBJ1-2	TGTGCCAGCAGTCCCGGGACAGGGGCCGTGGCCACCTTC	CASSPGTGAVATF
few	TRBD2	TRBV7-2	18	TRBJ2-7	TGTGCCAGCAGCTTAGTAGCTAGCGGGTCCACCTTCCCCTACGAGCAGTACTTC	CASSLVASGSTFPYEQYF
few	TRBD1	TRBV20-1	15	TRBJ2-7	TGCAGTGCTAGAGATTGGGACAGGGGGGACAATGAGCAGTACTTC	CSARDWDRGDNEQYF
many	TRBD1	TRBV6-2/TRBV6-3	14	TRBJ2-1	TGTGCCAGCAGTTACTCAGGGGGCACGGATGAGCAGTTCTTC	CASSYSGGTDEQFF
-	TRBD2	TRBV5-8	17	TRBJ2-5	TGTGCCAGCAGCCCTGGACTAGCGGGAGGGCCTACAGAGACCCAGTACTTC	CASSPGLAGGPTETQYF
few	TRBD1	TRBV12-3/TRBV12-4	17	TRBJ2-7	TGTGCCCCGGACGGGACAAGGGGGCTGTTGAGGACCTACGAGCAGTACTTC	CAPDGTRGLLRTYEQYF
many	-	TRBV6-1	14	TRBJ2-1	TGTGCCAGCAGTGGAGGCGAGTCCTACAATGAGCAGTTCTTC	CASSGGESYNEQFF
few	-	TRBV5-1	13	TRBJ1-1	TGCGCCAGCAGCTGGACACAGAACACTGAAGCTTTCTTT	CASSWTQNTEAFF
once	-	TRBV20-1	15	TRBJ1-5	TGCTGTGCTAGAGTGGCAGGGGTTAGCAATCAGCCCCAGCATTTT	CCARVAGVSNQPQHF
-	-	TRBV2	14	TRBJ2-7	TGTGCCAGCAGTGATGCGGACAGAACCTACGAGCAGTACTTC	CASSDADRTYEQYF
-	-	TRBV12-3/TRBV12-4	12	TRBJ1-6	TGTGCCAGCAGTCCGTTCAATTCACCCCTCCACTTT	CASSPFNSPLHF
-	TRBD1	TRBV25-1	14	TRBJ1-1	TGTGCCAGCATCAGAGGACAGGGAGGCACTGAAGCTTTCTTT	CASIRGQGGTEAFF
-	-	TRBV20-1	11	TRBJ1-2	TGCAGTGCTAGTGCAGGGATTGGCTACACCTTC	CSASAGIGYTF
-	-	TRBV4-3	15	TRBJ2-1	TGCGCCAGCAGCCAAGGCTCTTCCTTGTTCAATGAGGAGTTCTTC	CASSQGSSLFNEEFF
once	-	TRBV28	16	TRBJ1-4	TGTGCCAGCAGTTTCAATCCGGCAGATTCAAATGAAAAACTGTTTTTT	CASSFNPADSNEKLFF
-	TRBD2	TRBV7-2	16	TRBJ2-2	TGTGCCAGCAGCCGACGTACTAGCGGGGCCGCCGGGGAGCTGTTTTTT	CASSRRTSGAAGELFF
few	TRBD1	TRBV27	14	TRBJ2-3	TGTGCCAGCAGAGGGACAGGGGTGACAGATACGCAGTATTTT	CASRGTGVTDTQYF
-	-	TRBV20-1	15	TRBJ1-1	TGCAGTGCTAGAGTGGGAGGGTCAATGAACACTGAAGCTTTCTTT	CSARVGGSMNTEAFF
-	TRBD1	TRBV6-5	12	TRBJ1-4	TGTGCCAGCAGTAGACAGGGTCGGGAACTGTTTTTT	CASSRQGRELFF
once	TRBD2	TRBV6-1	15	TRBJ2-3	TGTGCCAGCAGTGAATTGGCGGGGGGCGCAGATACGCAGTATTTT	CASSELAGGADTQYF
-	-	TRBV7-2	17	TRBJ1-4	TGTGCCAGCAGCCCGGGGAGGCGGAACGAGAAAAATGAAAAACTGTTTTTT	CASSPGRRNEKNEKLFF